This T cell receptor (beta chain) was documented in a study of T cell repertoires in ileal Crohn's disease. Study as a whole: Patients had a median approximately 7.2-year disease duration, and less than 40% were active smokers. Postoperative therapy was given to about half: roughly twelve thiopurines, 18 anti-TNF agents.

CDR1 and CDR2 from the germline V gene are KGHSH and LQKENI. The CDR3 spans 17 residues. The germline V and J ends were trimmed by 3 bases and 0 bases, with 18 bases remaining between them. This clone was detected only once. Sequencing used immunoSEQ multiplex PCR; TCRdb keeps in-frame clones, though not all of them. Among 25,000 to 30,000 clones listed, approximately 78% were seen once. The receptor's source is an adult with Crohn's disease. The sequenced sample was ileal tissue. The chain combines TRBV18 with TRBJ2-7; weak D call: TRBD2 (5 bases). The chain's CDR3 is CASSPEGFSGYSYEQYF. CDR3 coding DNA: TGTGCCAGCTCACCCGAGGGATTTTCAGGCTACTCCTACGAGCAGTACTTC.